One and the same sample provided the 24 T cell receptor beta chains below, sequenced in a study of shared clonotypes between healthy human individuals. TCRdb's copy holds only in-frame clones and misses some; the assay was immunoSEQ multiplex PCR. The sample consists of over 400,000 clones, over 70% of them appearing once. Sequencing was performed on PBMCs. Receptors originate from a woman in her thirties or forties in good health. Some clones in this sample may be carry-over from other donors' samples.

This clone appeared once. V usage is TRBV11-2 and J usage is TRBJ2-5, with 7 bases identical to TRBD1. From germline, CDR1 is SGHAT and CDR2 FQNNGV. The trim removed 1 base at V and 5 bases at J, leaving 10 bases unmatched. The CDR3 sequence is 16 residues long. The CDR3 DNA follows: TGTGCCAGCAGCTTAGGCCGACAGGGCTTCGGGGAGACCCAGTACTTC. Translating it yields CASSLGRQGFGETQYF.

This clone was detected only once. The chain links TRBV10-2 to TRBJ2-7; D not resolved. Per germline, CDR1 WSHSY and CDR2 SAAADI. This CDR3 region has 15 residues. The V end lost 5 bases, the J end lost 2 bases, and 16 bases lay between the germline ends. The CDR3: CASSQPGEYPYEQYF. CDR3 DNA sequence: TGCGCCAGCAGTCAGCCCGGCGAGTATCCCTACGAGCAGTACTTC.

The rearrangement joins TRBV5-4 to TRBJ2-4, with D possibly being TRBD1 (6 bases). The germline V and J ends were trimmed by 4 bases and 1 base, with 15 bases remaining between them. The CDR3 runs 16 residues. Germline CDR1 SGHNT, CDR2 YYREEE (reference sequence). The chain's CDR3 is CASSPASQGAKNIQYF. The CDR3 DNA reads as TGTGCCAGCAGCCCAGCCTCCCAGGGGGCCAAAAACATTCAGTACTTC.

This chain's CDR3 is CASSWTGVTEAFF. The DNA of the CDR3 is TGTGCCAGCAGTTGGACAGGGGTCACTGAAGCTTTCTTT. V is TRBV7-3 and J is TRBJ1-1; TRBD1 aligns across 9 bases. Trimming took 6 bases from V and 4 from J; bases not matched to a gene: 3. Germline-derived CDR1 and CDR2 are SGHTA and FQGTGA. The CDR3 is 13 residues long.

Ten or more counts support this clone. The chain uses TRBV10-1 and TRBJ2-1, with TRBD2 identical over 9 bases. Losses at the gene ends were 4 bases for V and 5 bases for J; bases not matched to a gene: 6. The CDR3 runs to 15 residues. Germline loops: CDR1 WNHNN, CDR2 SYGVQD (reference sequence). CDR3 region: CASSALAGSDNEQFF. CDR3 sequence (DNA): TGCGCCAGCAGTGCCCTAGCGGGATCGGACAATGAGCAGTTCTTC.

V gene TRBV7-3 combines with J gene TRBJ2-2; 11 nucleotides align to TRBD2. This CDR3 is 17 amino acids long. Germline CDR1 is SGHTA and CDR2 is FQGTGA. With 1 base clipped from V and 8 bases from J, the junction kept 9 bases outside the gene matches. CDR3 DNA sequence: TGTGCCAGCAGCTTAAGCCCCATACTAGCGGGAGCGGGGGAGCTGTTTTTT. Protein product: CASSLSPILAGAGELFF.

The chain recombines TRBV5-4 with TRBJ2-2; 7 bases are a match to TRBD1. This CDR3 region has 15 residues. After removal of 4 bases from V and 4 bases from J, the junction contained 7 bases not matched to a gene. Germline CDR1 SGHNT, CDR2 YYREEE (reference sequence). Written as DNA, the CDR3 is TGTGCCAGCAGCCTTCAGGGGGTGGGCACCGGGGAGCTGTTTTTT. Its protein product is CASSLQGVGTGELFF.

This chain uses TRBV18 with TRBJ1-1, with TRBD1 matching over 9 bases. V lost 3 bases and J lost 0; bases outside the gene matches: 8. CDR3 length: 17 residues. Per germline, CDR1 KGHSH and CDR2 LQKENI. The CDR3 nucleotides are TGTGCCAGCTCACCTCCGGACAGGGGCGAGCTGAACACTGAAGCTTTCTTT. This encodes CASSPPDRGELNTEAFF.

The chain is built from TRBV10-1 and TRBJ2-3; the D is unclear. Germline V gene data show CDR1 as WNHNN and CDR2 as SYGVQD (reference sequence). Trimming left V 7 bases short and J 1 base short, with 12 bases between. CDR3 length: 14 amino acids. This CDR3 is CASNQADGTDTQYF. CDR3 coding DNA: TGCGCCAGCAACCAGGCCGACGGCACAGATACGCAGTATTTT.

A word on this clone: A far larger clone differs by one base, so this is likely a read error. The V call is TRBV6-1, the J call TRBJ1-5, with TRBD1 identical over 8 bases. The tail of the sequence fits TRBJ2-3 better, so the J call may be wrong. Germline V gene lookup returns CDR1 MNHNS and CDR2 SASEGT. The CDR3 runs 15 residues. Here the CDR3 DNA reads TGTGCCAGCACCTCGCCCCACAGGGGGGATCAGCCCCAGTATTTT. Protein: CASTSPHRGDQPQYF.

The genes are TRBV6-1 and TRBJ2-5; D is undetermined. The CDR3 is 16 amino acids. Germline V gene data show CDR1 as MNHNS and CDR2 as SASEGT. Trimming left V 0 bases short and J 5 bases short, with 16 bases between. This CDR3 reads CASSEAVVARRETQYF. CDR3 coding DNA: TGTGCCAGCAGTGAAGCGGTGGTCGCACGAAGGGAGACCCAGTACTTC.

The rearrangement joins TRBV18 to TRBJ2-1, with D possibly matching TRBD2 (6 bases). V lost 3 bases and J lost 4, with 13 bases in between. Germline CDR1 is KGHSH and CDR2 is LQKENI. The CDR3 has 15 residues. The CDR3 DNA follows: TGTGCCAGCTCACCTTTGCGGGAATCTTACAATGAGCAGTTCTTC. Encoded protein: CASSPLRESYNEQFF. Together with reference TRBV18 and TRBJ2-1, the CDR3 gives the full variable domain: NAGVMQNPRHLVRRRGQEARLRCSPMKGHSHVYWYRQLPEEGLKFMVYLQKENIIDESGMPKERFSAEFPKEGPSILRIQQVVRGDSAAYFCASSPLRESYNEQFFGPGTRLTVL.

V is TRBV5-6 and J is TRBJ2-7; no definite D call. Trimming removed 6 bases at V and 0 bases at J, with 10 bases between. The CDR3 is made up of 13 amino acids. Germline CDR1 and CDR2: SGHDT and YYEEEE. CDR3 region: CASIRFPSYEQYF. As DNA, the CDR3 is TGTGCCAGCATTCGTTTTCCCTCCTACGAGCAGTACTTC.

This clone came up a few times. It is likely a read error: a sequence one base away is far more abundant. The chain is built from TRBV5-1 and TRBJ2-4; unclear D gene. Trimming removed 0 bases from V and 9 bases from J, with 10 bases in between. Germline CDR1 and CDR2: SGHRS and YFSETQ. The CDR3 loop spans 13 amino acids. This chain's CDR3 is CASSLGSNGIQYF. In DNA, the CDR3 is TGCGCCAGCAGCTTGGGCAGCAATGGCATTCAGTACTTC. The full variable domain, in which reference TRBV5-1 and TRBJ2-4 provide the parts outside the CDR3, is KAGVTQTPRYLIKTRGQQVTLSCSPISGHRSVSWYQQTPGQGLQFLFEYFSETQRNKGNFPGRFSGRQFSNSRSEMNVSTLELGDSALYLCASSLGSNGIQYFGAGTRLSVL.

The chain joins TRBV14 to TRBJ2-7, with a tentative D call TRBD2 (6 bases). CDR3 length: 12 residues. In germline, CDR1 is SGHDN, CDR2 FVKESK. V lost 3 bases, J lost 6 bases, and 9 bases lay in between. DNA of the CDR3: TGTGCCAGCAGCCAGCTGGGAGGCGAGCAGTACTTC. This translates into CASSQLGGEQYF.

In nucleotides, the CDR3 is TGTGCCAGCTCCCTTTTCCCACAGGGGGCCTACGAGCAGTACTTC. It specifies CASSLFPQGAYEQYF. J is TRBJ2-7 and V is TRBV28, with TRBD1 matching over 8 bases. Germline assignment: CDR1 MDHEN and CDR2 SYDVKM. CDR3 length equals 15 residues. The V gene end was trimmed by 8 bases and the J gene end by 2 bases; junction bases not matched to a gene: 11. The complete variable domain, with remaining parts taken from reference TRBV28 and TRBJ2-7, reads DVKVTQSSRYLVKRTGEKVFLECVQDMDHENMFWYRQDPGLGLRLIYFSYDVKMKEKGDIPEGYSVSREKKERFSLILESASTNQTSMYLCASSLFPQGAYEQYFGPGTRLTVT.

Note on this clone: Since a far larger clone is one base different, this is likely a read error. The chain joins TRBV6-4 to TRBJ2-2; D is undetermined. The germline gives CDR1 MRHNA, CDR2 SNTAGT. The CDR3 spans 15 residues. V gave up 0 bases and J gave up 1 base, with 6 bases separating them. CDR3 nucleotide sequence: TGTGCCAGCAGTGACTCTGGCGGGAACACCGGGGAGCTGTTTTTT. Its translation: CASSDSGGNTGELFF.

CDR3: CASRIQGDQPQHF. CDR3 DNA sequence: TGTGCCAGCAGAATACAGGGGGATCAGCCCCAGCATTTT. V is TRBV6-1 and J is TRBJ1-5, with 8 bases matching TRBD1. Germline V CDR1 and CDR2: MNHNS, SASEGT. This CDR3 region has 13 residues. V lost 6 bases to trimming and J lost 5 bases; unmatched junction nucleotides: 3.

This chain joins TRBV11-2 and TRBJ2-4; 14 nucleotides match TRBD2. This CDR3 has 17 residues. The V and J ends lost 5 bases and 8 bases, in that order; junction bases with no gene match: 11. Per germline, CDR1 SGHAT and CDR2 FQNNGV. In DNA form, the CDR3 reads TGTGCCAGCAGCCGGCGGGGACTAGCGGGAGTGGGAGACATTCAGTACTTC. This sequence encodes CASSRRGLAGVGDIQYF.

The CDR3 nucleotides are TGCGCCAGCAGCTTCGGGAGTCTCCGGAACGAGCAGTACTTC. Protein: CASSFGSLRNEQYF. V gene TRBV5-1 combines with J gene TRBJ2-7; maybe TRBD2 (6 bases). Germline values: CDR1 SGHRS, CDR2 YFSETQ. V was clipped by 2 bases and J by 5 bases, with 14 bases between them. The CDR3 loop spans 14 amino acids.

The chain combines TRBV6-5 with TRBJ1-5; D not resolved. V was trimmed by 6 bases and J by 3 bases, leaving 15 bases between them. Germline lookup yields CDR1 MNHEY and CDR2 SVGAGI. The CDR3 extends over 15 amino acids. The CDR3 sequence is CASSRTGSSNQPQHF. CDR3 nucleotide sequence: TGTGCCAGCAGCCGAACGGGCAGTTCCAATCAGCCCCAGCATTTT.

This chain uses TRBV20-1 with TRBJ2-5; a possible D gene is TRBD2 (5 bases). Germline V gene sequence: CDR1 DFQATT, CDR2 SNEGSKA (reference sequence). Deletions cut 7 bases from V and 5 bases from J, with 11 bases between. There are 11 residues in the CDR3. The CDR3 nucleotides read TGCAGTGGAAGGGAGTGGGAGACCCAGTACTTC. Its translation is CSGREWETQYF.

The chain has TRBV7-9 and TRBJ2-3; the D is unclear. CDR1 is SEHNR and CDR2 is FQNEAQ in the germline V gene (reference sequence). V was pared by 7 bases and J by 4 bases, with 9 bases between. CDR3 length equals 12 residues. CDR3 amino acids: CASTPVPDTQYF. The CDR3 DNA reads TGTGCCAGCACCCCGGTCCCAGATACGCAGTATTTT.

The CDR3 DNA sequence: TGCAGCGTTGAAGATCGGGGACTGATAAAAGAGACCCAGTACTTC. This codes for CSVEDRGLIKETQYF. The rearrangement uses TRBV29-1 and TRBJ2-5, with D possibly being TRBD2 (6 bases). Germline loops: CDR1 SQVTM, CDR2 ANQGSEA. V lost 0 bases, J lost 3 bases, and 14 bases lay in between. This CDR3 spans 15 amino acids.